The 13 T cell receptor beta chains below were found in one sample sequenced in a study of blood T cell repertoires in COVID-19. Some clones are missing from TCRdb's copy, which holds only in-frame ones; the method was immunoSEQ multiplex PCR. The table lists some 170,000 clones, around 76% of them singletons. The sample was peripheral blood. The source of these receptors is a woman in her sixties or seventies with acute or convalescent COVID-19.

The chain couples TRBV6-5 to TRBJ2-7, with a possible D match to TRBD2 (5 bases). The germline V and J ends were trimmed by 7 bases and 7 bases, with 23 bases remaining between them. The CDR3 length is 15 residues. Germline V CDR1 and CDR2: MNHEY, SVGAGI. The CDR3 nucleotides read TGTGCCAGCATTAGCCCGGGCGGGCCTTCAAGAGAGCAGTACTTC. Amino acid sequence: CASISPGGPSREQYF.

CDR3 bases: TGTGCCAGCAGTTACTCGGACAGGGGGAACTATGGCTACACCTTC. It specifies CASSYSDRGNYGYTF. The chain recombines TRBV6-5 with TRBJ1-2; TRBD1 matches at 10 bases. J was trimmed by 2 bases and V by 0 bases; bases with no gene match: 0. The CDR3 extends over 15 amino acids. Germline V gives CDR1 MNHEY, CDR2 SVGAGI.

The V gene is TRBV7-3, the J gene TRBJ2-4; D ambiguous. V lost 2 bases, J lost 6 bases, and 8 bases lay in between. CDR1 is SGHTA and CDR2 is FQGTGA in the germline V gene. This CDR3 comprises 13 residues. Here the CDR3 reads CASSLGFGNIQYF. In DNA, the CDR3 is TGTGCCAGCAGCTTAGGTTTCGGAAACATTCAGTACTTC.

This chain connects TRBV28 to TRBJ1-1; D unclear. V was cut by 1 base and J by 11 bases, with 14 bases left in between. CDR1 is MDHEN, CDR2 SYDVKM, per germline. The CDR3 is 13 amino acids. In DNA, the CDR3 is TGTGCCAGCAGTTTATTTGCCAGCCGAGGGGCTTTCTTT. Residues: CASSLFASRGAFF.

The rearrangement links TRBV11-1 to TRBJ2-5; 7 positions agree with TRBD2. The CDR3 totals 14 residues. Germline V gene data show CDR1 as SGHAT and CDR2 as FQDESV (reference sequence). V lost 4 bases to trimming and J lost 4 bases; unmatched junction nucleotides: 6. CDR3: CASSSRERGETQYF. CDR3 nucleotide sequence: TGTGCCAGCAGCTCCCGGGAGCGGGGAGAGACCCAGTACTTC.

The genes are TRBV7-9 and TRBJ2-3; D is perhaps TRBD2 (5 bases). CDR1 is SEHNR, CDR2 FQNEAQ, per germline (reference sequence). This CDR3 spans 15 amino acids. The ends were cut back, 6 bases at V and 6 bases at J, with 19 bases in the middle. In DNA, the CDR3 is TGTGCCAGCAGACCCTCTTGGTTCGGGGAGGATACGCAGTATTTT. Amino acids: CASRPSWFGEDTQYF.

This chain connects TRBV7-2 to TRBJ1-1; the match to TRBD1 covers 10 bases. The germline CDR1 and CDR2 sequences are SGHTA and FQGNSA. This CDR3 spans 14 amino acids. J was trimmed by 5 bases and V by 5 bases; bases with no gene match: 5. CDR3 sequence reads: CASSPQDRGTEAFF. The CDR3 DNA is TGTGCCAGCAGCCCCCAGGACAGGGGGACTGAAGCTTTCTTT.

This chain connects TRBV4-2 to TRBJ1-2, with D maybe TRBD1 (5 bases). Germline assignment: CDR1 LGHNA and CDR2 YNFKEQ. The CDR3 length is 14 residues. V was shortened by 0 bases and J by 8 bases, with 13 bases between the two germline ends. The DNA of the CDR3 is TGTGCCAGCAGCCAAGATGAGGTGCAGGGCGGCTACACCTTC. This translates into CASSQDEVQGGYTF.

CDR3 protein: CSVEGAGGTEAFF. The CDR3 nucleotides read TGCAGCGTTGAGGGGGCGGGCGGCACTGAAGCTTTCTTT. The genes are TRBV29-1 and TRBJ1-1; D is possibly TRBD1 (6 bases). The CDR3 runs 13 residues. V shed 3 bases and J shed 4 bases, with 12 bases lying between them. The germline gives CDR1 SQVTM, CDR2 ANQGSEA.

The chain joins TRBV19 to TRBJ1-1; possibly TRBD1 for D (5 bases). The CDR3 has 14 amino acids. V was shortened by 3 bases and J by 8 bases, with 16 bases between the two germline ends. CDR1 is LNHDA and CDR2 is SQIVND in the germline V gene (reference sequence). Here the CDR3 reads CASSIPGMKPEAFF. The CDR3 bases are TGTGCCAGTAGTATTCCAGGGATGAAGCCGGAAGCTTTCTTT.

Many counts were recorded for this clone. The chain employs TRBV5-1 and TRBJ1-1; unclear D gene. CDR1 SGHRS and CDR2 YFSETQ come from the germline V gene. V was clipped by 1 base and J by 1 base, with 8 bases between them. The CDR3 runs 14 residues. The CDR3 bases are TGCGCCAGCAGCTTGACTACACCGAACACTGAAGCTTTCTTT. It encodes CASSLTTPNTEAFF. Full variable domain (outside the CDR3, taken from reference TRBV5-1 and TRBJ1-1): KAGVTQTPRYLIKTRGQQVTLSCSPISGHRSVSWYQQTPGQGLQFLFEYFSETQRNKGNFPGRFSGRQFSNSRSEMNVSTLELGDSALYLCASSLTTPNTEAFFGQGTRLTVV.

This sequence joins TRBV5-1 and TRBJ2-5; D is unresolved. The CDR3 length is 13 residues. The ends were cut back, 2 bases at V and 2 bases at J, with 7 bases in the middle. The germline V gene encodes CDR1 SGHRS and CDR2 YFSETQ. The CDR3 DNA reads TGCGCCAGCAGCTTCCAGGTACAAGAGACCCAGTACTTC. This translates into CASSFQVQETQYF.

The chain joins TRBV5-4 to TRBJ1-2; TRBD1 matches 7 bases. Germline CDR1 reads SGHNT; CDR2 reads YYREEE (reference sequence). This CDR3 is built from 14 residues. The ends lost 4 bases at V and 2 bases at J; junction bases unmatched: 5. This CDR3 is CASSTTGRNYGYTF. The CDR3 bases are TGTGCCAGCAGCACGACAGGGAGGAACTATGGCTACACCTTC.